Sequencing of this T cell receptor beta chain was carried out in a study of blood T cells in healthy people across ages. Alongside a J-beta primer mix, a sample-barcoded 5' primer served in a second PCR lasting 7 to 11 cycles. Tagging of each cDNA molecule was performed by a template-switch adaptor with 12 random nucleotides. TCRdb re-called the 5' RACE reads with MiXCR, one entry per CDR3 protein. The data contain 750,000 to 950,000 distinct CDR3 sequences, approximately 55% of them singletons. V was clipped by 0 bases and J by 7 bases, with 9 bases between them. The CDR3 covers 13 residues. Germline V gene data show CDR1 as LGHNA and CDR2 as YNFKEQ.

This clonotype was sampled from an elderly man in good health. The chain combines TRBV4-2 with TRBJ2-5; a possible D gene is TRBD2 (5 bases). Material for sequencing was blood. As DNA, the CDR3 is TGTGCCAGCAGCCAAGACGTTGAGGGGACCCAGTACTTC. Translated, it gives CASSQDVEGTQYF.